Following are 5 T cell receptor beta chains from one sample sequenced in a study of beta chain features in type 1 diabetes. No antigen has been assigned to these receptors. Study observations and caveats: People with Type 1 diabetes carried modestly yet significantly shorter TCRB CDR3s in all four CD4+ subsets.

Expressed TCRB transcripts got sequenced, as all isolated RNA was reverse transcribed. Generated by immunoSEQ multiplex PCR, the TCRdb table keeps only in-frame clones and is missing some. The sample shows 500,000 to 850,000 clones, roughly 13% of them seen only once. Sequences were obtained from naive CD4+ T cells from blood. The receptors were gathered from a man between 18 and 29 years old with type 1 diabetes.

This clone was counted a few times. The chain carries TRBV7-8 and TRBJ1-1; weak D call: TRBD1 (5 bases). The germline V gene encodes CDR1 SGHVS and CDR2 FQNEAQ. There are 12 residues in the CDR3. The V end was cut by 5 bases, the J end by 6 bases, with 10 bases between. The CDR3 here is CASSPQGAEAFF. As DNA, the CDR3 is TGTGCCAGCAGCCCCCAGGGAGCTGAAGCTTTCTTT.

This clone was recorded many times. The chain uses TRBV28 and TRBJ2-6; possible D gene TRBD1, 5 bases. With 6 bases removed from V and 0 bases from J, the gap between germline ends came to 9 bases. Germline V gene data show CDR1 as MDHEN and CDR2 as SYDVKM. There are 15 residues in the CDR3. The CDR3 protein is CASSDSFSGANVLTF. CDR3 coding DNA: TGTGCCAGCAGCGACAGCTTCTCTGGGGCCAACGTCCTGACTTTC.

Regarding this clone: Other DNA sequences in the same sample also yield this CDR3. The chain recombines TRBV5-4 with TRBJ2-1; 9 bases agree with TRBD2. Germline V gene data show CDR1 as SGHNT and CDR2 as YYREEE (reference sequence). Unmatched junction bases numbered 8, after V lost 3 bases and J lost 4 bases. The CDR3 length is 16 residues. The CDR3 region is CASSSSTSGRYNEQFF. The CDR3 coding sequence is TGTGCCAGCAGCTCATCGACTAGCGGTCGGTACAATGAGCAGTTCTTC.

The chain has TRBV25-1 and TRBJ1-1; the D gene is possibly TRBD1 (6 bases). In germline, CDR1 is MGHDK, CDR2 SYGVNS. This CDR3 is 13 amino acids long. V was pared by 3 bases and J by 5 bases, with 10 bases between. DNA for the CDR3: TGTGCCAGCAGTGATCGCCAGGGGACTGAAGCTTTCTTT. It encodes CASSDRQGTEAFF.

This clone was found a few times. The chain recombines TRBV7-2 with TRBJ2-5; no reliable D call. The CDR3 extends over 14 amino acids. CDR1 is SGHTA and CDR2 is FQGNSA in the germline V gene. V was trimmed by 2 bases and J by 3 bases, leaving 10 bases between them. For the CDR3, the DNA is TGTGCCAGCAGCTTATGGGCGGCTAAAGAGACCCAGTACTTC. Translating it yields CASSLWAAKETQYF.